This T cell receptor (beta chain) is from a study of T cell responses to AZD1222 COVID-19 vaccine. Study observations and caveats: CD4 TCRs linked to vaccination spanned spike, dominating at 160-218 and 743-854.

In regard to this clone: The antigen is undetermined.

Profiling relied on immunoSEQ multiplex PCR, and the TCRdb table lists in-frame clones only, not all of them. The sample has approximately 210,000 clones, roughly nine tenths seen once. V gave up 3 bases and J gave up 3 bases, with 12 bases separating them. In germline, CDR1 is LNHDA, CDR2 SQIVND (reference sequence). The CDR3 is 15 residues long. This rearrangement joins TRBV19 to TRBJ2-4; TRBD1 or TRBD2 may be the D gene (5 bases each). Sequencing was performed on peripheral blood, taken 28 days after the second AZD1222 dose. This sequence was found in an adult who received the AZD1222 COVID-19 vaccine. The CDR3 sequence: CASSISGTGKNIQYF. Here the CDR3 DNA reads TGTGCCAGTAGTATCTCCGGGACCGGCAAAAACATTCAGTACTTC.